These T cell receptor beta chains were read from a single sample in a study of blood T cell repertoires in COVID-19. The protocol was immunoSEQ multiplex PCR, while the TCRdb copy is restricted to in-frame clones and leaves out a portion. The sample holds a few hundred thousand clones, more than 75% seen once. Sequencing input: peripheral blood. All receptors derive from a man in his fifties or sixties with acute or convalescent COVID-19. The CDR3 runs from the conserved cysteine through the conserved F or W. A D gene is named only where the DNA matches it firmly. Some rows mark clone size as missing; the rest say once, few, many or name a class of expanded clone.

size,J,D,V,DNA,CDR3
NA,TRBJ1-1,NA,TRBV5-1,TGCGCCAGCAGCTTGGTCGTGAACACTGAAGCTTTCTTT,CASSLVVNTEAFF
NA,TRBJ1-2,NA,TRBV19,TGTGCCAGTTCTACAGGGACCTATGGCTACACCTTC,CASSTGTYGYTF
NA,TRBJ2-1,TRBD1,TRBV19,TGTGCCAGTAGGCCGGGACAGGGTCCGATCCATGAGCAGTTCTTC,CASRPGQGPIHEQFF
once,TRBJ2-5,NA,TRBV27,TGTGCCAGCAGCTCCCTTCGGGGGGCTGGGAAGACCCAGTACTTC,CASSSLRGAGKTQYF
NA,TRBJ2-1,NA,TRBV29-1,TGCAGCGTTGAACCCAGGTCGTCCTACAATGAGCAGTTCTTC,CSVEPRSSYNEQFF
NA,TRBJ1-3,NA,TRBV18,TGTGCCAGCTCACGGGGAGGGGCCACGAGCTCTGGAAACACCATATATTTT,CASSRGGATSSGNTIYF
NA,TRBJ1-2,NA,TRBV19,TGTGCCAGTAGTAGGGGAGGCTATGGCTACACCTTC,CASSRGGYGYTF
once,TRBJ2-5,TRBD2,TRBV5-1,TGCGCCAGCATCTCCCGGGGTAGCGGGGCCACCGGGGAGACCCAGTACTTC,CASISRGSGATGETQYF
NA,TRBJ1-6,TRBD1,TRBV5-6,TGTGCCAGCAGAGAGTTGACAGGGGGCAACTCACCCCTCCACTTT,CASRELTGGNSPLHF
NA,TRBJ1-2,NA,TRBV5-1,TGCGCCAGCAGCCCCAGCCACAGCTATGGCTACACCTTC,CASSPSHSYGYTF
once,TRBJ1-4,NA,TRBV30,TGTGCCTGGACGCGGGTGAATGAAAAACTGTTTTTT,CAWTRVNEKLFF
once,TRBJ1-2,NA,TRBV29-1,TGCAGCGTTCAGGCGCCAGGTGGCTCGCCCCTATCGGCCTACACCTTC,CSVQAPGGSPLSAYTF
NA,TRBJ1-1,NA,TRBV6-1,TGTGCCAGCAGTGAAAGTGCGGCAGTTAAGAACACTGAAGCTTTCTTT,CASSESAAVKNTEAFF
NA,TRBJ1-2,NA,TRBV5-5,TGTGCCAGCAGTCCCGCAGGTGCTAACTATGGCTACACCTTC,CASSPAGANYGYTF
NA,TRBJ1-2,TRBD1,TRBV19,TGTGCCAGTAGTATCGGGGGACAGAACTATGGCTACACCTTC,CASSIGGQNYGYTF
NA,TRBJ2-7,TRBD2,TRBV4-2,TGTGCCAGCAGCTATACTAGCGGGGGGGGTTCCTACGAGCAGTACTTC,CASSYTSGGGSYEQYF
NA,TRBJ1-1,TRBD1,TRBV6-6,TGTGCCAGCAGACGACCGGGACAGGGTGTCCGGGACACTGAAGCTTTCTTT,CASRRPGQGVRDTEAFF
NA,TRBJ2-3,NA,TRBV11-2,TGTGCCAGCTTACCGGGACTCAGCACAGATACGCAGTATTTT,CASLPGLSTDTQYF
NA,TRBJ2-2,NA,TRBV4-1,TGCGCCAGCAGTCGGGCGAACACCGGGGAGCTGTTTTTT,CASSRANTGELFF
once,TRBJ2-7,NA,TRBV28,TGTGCCAGCAGTTTTAGGGGGAATCGCGGCGGCTACGAGCAGTACTTC,CASSFRGNRGGYEQYF
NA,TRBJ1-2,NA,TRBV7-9,TGTGCCAGCAGCTCTCCCCCAGGCAACTATGGCTACACCTTC,CASSSPPGNYGYTF
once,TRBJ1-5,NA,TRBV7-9,TGTGCCAGCAGCTCAGAGGTCAATCAGCCCCAGCATTTT,CASSSEVNQPQHF
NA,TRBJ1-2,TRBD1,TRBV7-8,TGTGCCAGCAACACGGGGGACAGATCTGCGTATGGCTACACCTTC,CASNTGDRSAYGYTF
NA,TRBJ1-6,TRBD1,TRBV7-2,TGTGCCAGCAGCCTAACAGGGGGGCTTAATTCACCCCTCCACTTT,CASSLTGGLNSPLHF
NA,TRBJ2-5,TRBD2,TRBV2,TGTGCCAGCAGCGAGGGACTAGAGGGGACCCAGTACTTC,CASSEGLEGTQYF
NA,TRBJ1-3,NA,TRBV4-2,TGTGCCAGCAGACCCATTGACAGGAGCTCTGGAAACACCATATATTTT,CASRPIDRSSGNTIYF
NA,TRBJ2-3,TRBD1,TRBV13,TGTGCCAGCAGCCCGCGAGGACAGGGGGGCGCAGATACGCAGTATTTT,CASSPRGQGGADTQYF
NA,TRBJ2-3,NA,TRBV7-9,TGTGCCAGCAGCTTAACAGAAAATAAAACAGATACGCAGTATTTT,CASSLTENKTDTQYF
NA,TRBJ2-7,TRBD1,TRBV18,TGTGCCAGCTCACAATGGGACAGGGGCGAGCAGTACTTC,CASSQWDRGEQYF
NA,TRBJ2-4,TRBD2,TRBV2,TGTGCCAGCAGGCCCGGGACTAGTAACATTCAGTACTTC,CASRPGTSNIQYF
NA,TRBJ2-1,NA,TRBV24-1,TGTGCCACGGGGGGTCTTCTAGGCTCCTACAATGAGCAGTTCTTC,CATGGLLGSYNEQFF